This T cell receptor beta chain was captured in a study of blood T cells in healthy people across ages. The CDR3 is 12 amino acids. The germline V gene has CDR1 MNHEY and CDR2 SVGEGT. Trimming took off 4 bases at V and 6 bases at J, with 9 bases between the two ends. This clonotype turned up a few times. Its target is not known. The study, taken as a whole, reports: PBMCs went unsorted, and a conclusive naive versus antigen-experienced comparison was therefore prevented.

A second PCR, run for about 7 to 11 cycles, used a sample-barcoded 5' primer plus a J-beta primer mix. TCRdb fed the 5' RACE reads into MiXCR, producing one record per CDR3 protein. Of 1.5 million to 2 million distinct CDR3 sequences listed, about 50% were seen once; the top ten hold about 2.1%. Sequencing input: blood. This clonotype was obtained from a woman aged 35 to 49 in good health. The rearrangement uses TRBV6-2 or TRBV6-3 and TRBJ1-2; D not certain. The CDR3 spells CASSLNADGYTF. The CDR3 region has the DNA TGTGCCAGCAGTTTAAACGCGGATGGCTACACCTTC.